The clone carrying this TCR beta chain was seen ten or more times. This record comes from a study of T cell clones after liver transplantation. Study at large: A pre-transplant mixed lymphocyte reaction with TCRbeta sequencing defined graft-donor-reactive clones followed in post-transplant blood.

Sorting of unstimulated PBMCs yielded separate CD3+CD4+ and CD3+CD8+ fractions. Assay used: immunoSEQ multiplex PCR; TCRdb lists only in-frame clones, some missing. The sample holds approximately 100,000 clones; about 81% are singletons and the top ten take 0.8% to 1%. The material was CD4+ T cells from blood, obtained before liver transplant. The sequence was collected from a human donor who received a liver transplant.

CDR3 nucleotide sequence: TGTGCCAGCACTGAGGGATGGGGGGCCGAGCAGCCCCAGCATTTT. Its protein product is CASTEGWGAEQPQHF. The genes are TRBV6-1 and TRBJ1-5, with a weak D call TRBD1 (6 bases). CDR1 is MNHNS, CDR2 SASEGT, per germline. Trimming removed 7 bases from V and 7 bases from J, with 20 bases in between. The CDR3 spans 15 residues.